The 16 T cell receptor beta chains below all came from one sample that was sequenced in a study of identical twins. TCRdb reanalysed the 5' RACE reads using MiXCR and keeps one entry per CDR3 protein. Here the sample spans 600,000 to 800,000 distinct CDR3 sequences, around 21% being singletons. The sample was also linked to a second study, of T cells expressing NK-cell markers.

The sample consisted of PBMCs. Source of these receptors: a woman aged 18-29 years in good health.

This clonotype was seen only once. The gene calls are TRBV2 and TRBJ2-1, with 8 bases matching TRBD2. There are 15 residues in the CDR3. Trimming removed 5 bases from V and 9 bases from J; junction bases left unmatched: 12. In germline, CDR1 is SNHLY, CDR2 FYNNEI. The CDR3 DNA sequence: TGTGCCAGCAGTCCCGGGACTAGGATCAGCGGTGAGCAGTTCTTC. Protein sequence: CASSPGTRISGEQFF.

This clonotype has more than one count but fewer than ten. The chain uses TRBV7-8 and TRBJ2-5, with 7 bases aligning to TRBD2. The CDR3 spans 16 residues. The V gene's germline CDR1 is SGHVS and CDR2 FQNEAQ. Trimming removed 5 bases from V and 4 bases from J; junction bases left unmatched: 13. The CDR3 is CASSGGWGGEGETQYF. DNA of the CDR3: TGTGCCAGCAGCGGCGGTTGGGGGGGAGAAGGAGAGACCCAGTACTTC.

The chain recombines TRBV5-1 with TRBJ2-7, with D possibly TRBD2 on 5 matching bases. V was cut by 4 bases and J by 6 bases, with 23 bases left in between. The CDR3 runs 16 residues. Germline V gene lookup returns CDR1 SGHRS and CDR2 YFSETQ. CDR3 residues: CASSPNPPDSPGEQYF. CDR3 DNA sequence: TGCGCCAGCAGCCCCAACCCTCCGGACTCCCCCGGCGAGCAGTACTTC.

The chain joins TRBV3-1 to TRBJ2-1; 8 nucleotides agree with TRBD2. V shed 1 base, J shed 6 bases, and the junction held 8 bases outside the gene matches. Germline assignment: CDR1 LGHDT and CDR2 YNNKEL (reference sequence). The CDR3 is made up of 16 amino acids. CDR3 amino acids: CASSQVSGTRVNEQFF. In DNA form, the CDR3 reads TGTGCCAGCAGCCAAGTGTCCGGGACTAGGGTCAATGAGCAGTTCTTC.

This sequence joins TRBV10-3 and TRBJ2-2; D unresolved. The CDR3 is made up of 15 amino acids. The ends were cut back, 0 bases at V and 6 bases at J, with 11 bases in the middle. Germline CDR1 is ENHRY and CDR2 is SYGVKD. CDR3 coding DNA: TGTGCCATCAGTGAGTCGACGACCCCACCCGGGGAGCTGTTTTTT. Residues: CAISESTTPPGELFF.

This clonotype came up a few times. The gene calls are TRBV6-1 and TRBJ1-2; possibly TRBD1 for D (5 bases). Trimming removed 5 bases from V and 4 bases from J, with 11 bases in between. CDR3 length: 13 amino acids. Germline V lookup: CDR1 MNHNS, CDR2 SASEGT. The chain's CDR3 is CASSPEGIYGYTF. Here the CDR3 DNA reads TGTGCCAGCAGTCCAGAGGGGATCTATGGCTACACCTTC.

The CDR3 reads CASSQEPVSSYNEQFF. DNA for the CDR3: TGTGCCAGCAGCCAAGAACCTGTTAGCTCCTACAATGAGCAGTTCTTC. The chain has TRBV14 and TRBJ2-1, with no clear D. Trimming shortened V by 0 bases and J by 0 bases, and 9 bases separated the two germline ends. This CDR3 region has 16 residues. From germline, CDR1 is SGHDN and CDR2 FVKESK.

The chain carries TRBV29-1 and TRBJ2-7; the match to TRBD2 covers 12 bases. V lost 0 bases to trimming and J lost 12 bases; unmatched junction nucleotides: 9. The CDR3 contains 14 residues. Germline V lookup: CDR1 SQVTM, CDR2 ANQGSEA. The CDR3 here is CSVEDLHLAGGMYF. In nucleotides, the CDR3 is TGCAGCGTTGAAGATCTTCACCTAGCGGGGGGGATGTACTTC.

The sample holds a few counts of this clonotype. The genes are TRBV30 and TRBJ1-2; D remains ambiguous. Germline V CDR1 and CDR2: GTSNPN, SVGIG (reference sequence). V lost 1 base to trimming and J lost 5 bases, with 14 bases between them. The CDR3 has 14 residues. In DNA form, the CDR3 reads TGTGCCTGGAGTGGCGAGTCGGGGTCATATGGCTACACCTTC. Translated, it gives CAWSGESGSYGYTF.

This clonotype was counted between two and nine times. V usage is TRBV9 and J usage is TRBJ2-1; D remains unclear. Germline assignment: CDR1 SGDLS and CDR2 YYNGEE. The CDR3 sequence is 15 residues long. Trimming took off 0 bases at V and 6 bases at J, with 13 bases between the two ends. CDR3 in DNA: TGTGCCAGCAGCGTAGAACCCCGGACCATCAATGAGCAGTTCTTC. Residues: CASSVEPRTINEQFF.

The CDR3 sequence: CASSLGSPYYGYTF. In DNA, the CDR3 is TGTGCCAGCAGCCTAGGGAGCCCCTACTATGGCTACACCTTC. The chain joins TRBV7-2 to TRBJ1-2; no clear D. The CDR3 covers 14 residues. CDR1 and CDR2 (germline): SGHTA, FQGNSA. With 5 bases removed from V and 3 bases from J, the gap between germline ends came to 13 bases.

The rearrangement uses TRBV30 and TRBJ2-2; no reliable D call. V was clipped by 3 bases and J by 4 bases, with 9 bases between them. The CDR3 loop spans 13 amino acids. Germline V gene sequence: CDR1 GTSNPN, CDR2 SVGIG (reference sequence). The CDR3 reads CAWSGATTGELFF. DNA for the CDR3: TGTGCCTGGAGCGGCGCAACCACCGGGGAGCTGTTTTTT.

V gene TRBV29-1 combines with J gene TRBJ2-1; tentatively, D is TRBD1 (7 bases). CDR3 length: 17 residues. V was shortened by 3 bases and J by 4 bases, with 22 bases between the two germline ends. Germline V gene data show CDR1 as SQVTM and CDR2 as ANQGSEA. CDR3 DNA sequence: TGCAGCGTTGAGGTGCCCAGGGGGGATTCCTCTTACAATGAGCAGTTCTTC. This encodes CSVEVPRGDSSYNEQFF.

The table lists this clonotype with many counts. J is TRBJ1-1 and V is TRBV5-1; tentative D call: TRBD1 (6 bases). Deletions cut 4 bases from V and 6 bases from J, with 13 bases between. Germline V gene data show CDR1 as SGHRS and CDR2 as YFSETQ. This CDR3 comprises 13 residues. CDR3 sequence (DNA): TGCGCCAGCAGCAACCTGGCAGGGGCTGAAGCTTTCTTT. Its translation is CASSNLAGAEAFF.

The CDR3 sequence is CSVRPGDTDTQYF. The CDR3 DNA sequence: TGCAGTGTACGACCCGGGGACACAGATACGCAGTATTTT. V is TRBV20-1 and J is TRBJ2-3, with TRBD2 as a possible D gene (5 bases). Trimming left V 7 bases short and J 2 bases short, with 13 bases between. CDR1 is DFQATT and CDR2 is SNEGSKA in the germline V gene (reference sequence). This CDR3 spans 13 amino acids.

This clonotype was seen a few times. V and J are TRBV18 and TRBJ1-1; D is perhaps TRBD1 (6 bases). V lost 3 bases, J lost 2 bases, and 10 bases lay in between. The CDR3 runs to 14 residues. In germline, CDR1 is KGHSH, CDR2 LQKENI. As DNA, the CDR3 is TGTGCCAGCTCACCGGTCGGGACAAACACTGAAGCTTTCTTT. Residues: CASSPVGTNTEAFF.